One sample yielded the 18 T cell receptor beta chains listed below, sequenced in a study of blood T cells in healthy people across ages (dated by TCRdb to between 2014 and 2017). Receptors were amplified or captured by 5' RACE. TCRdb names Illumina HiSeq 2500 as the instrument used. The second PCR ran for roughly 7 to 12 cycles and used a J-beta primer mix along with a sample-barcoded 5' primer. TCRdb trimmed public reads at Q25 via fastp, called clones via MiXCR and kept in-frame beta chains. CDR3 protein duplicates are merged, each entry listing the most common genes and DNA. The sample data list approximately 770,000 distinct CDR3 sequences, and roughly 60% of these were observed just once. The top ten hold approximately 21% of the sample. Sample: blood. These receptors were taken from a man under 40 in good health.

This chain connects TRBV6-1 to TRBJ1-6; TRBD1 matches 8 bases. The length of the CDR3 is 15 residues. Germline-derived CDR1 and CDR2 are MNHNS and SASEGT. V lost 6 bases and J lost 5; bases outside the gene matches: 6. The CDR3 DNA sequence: TGTGCCAGCAGGAACCGGGACAGGAATAATTCACCCCTCCACTTT. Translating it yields CASRNRDRNNSPLHF.

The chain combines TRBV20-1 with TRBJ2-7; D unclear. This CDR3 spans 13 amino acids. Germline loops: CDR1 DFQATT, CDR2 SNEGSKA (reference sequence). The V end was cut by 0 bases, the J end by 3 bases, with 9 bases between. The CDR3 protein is CSAREGIGYEQYF. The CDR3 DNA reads TGCAGTGCTAGAGAAGGGATAGGCTACGAGCAGTACTTC.

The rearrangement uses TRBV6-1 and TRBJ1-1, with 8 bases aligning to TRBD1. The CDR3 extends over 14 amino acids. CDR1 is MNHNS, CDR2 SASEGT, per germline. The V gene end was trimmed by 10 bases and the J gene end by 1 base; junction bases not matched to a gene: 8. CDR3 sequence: CATRQGSKNTEAFF. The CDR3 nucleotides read TGTGCCACGAGACAGGGGAGTAAGAACACTGAAGCTTTCTTT.

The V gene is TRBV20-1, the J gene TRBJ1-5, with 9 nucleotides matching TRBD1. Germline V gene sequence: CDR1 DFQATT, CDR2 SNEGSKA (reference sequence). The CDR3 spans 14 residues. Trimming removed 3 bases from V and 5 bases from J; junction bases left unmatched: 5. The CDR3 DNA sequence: TGCAGTGCTAGCGCGGACAGGGGCGATCAGCCCCAGCATTTT. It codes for CSASADRGDQPQHF.

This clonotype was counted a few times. CDR3 amino acids: CASSYLRTSGSKETQYF. For the CDR3, the DNA is TGTGCCAGCAGTTACTTACGGACTAGCGGGAGTAAAGAGACCCAGTACTTC. This sequence joins TRBV6-2 or TRBV6-3 and TRBJ2-5, with 13 bases fitting TRBD2. Germline V gene lookup returns CDR1 MNHEY and CDR2 SVGEGT. The CDR3 covers 17 residues. V lost 1 base to trimming and J lost 3 bases; unmatched junction nucleotides: 5.

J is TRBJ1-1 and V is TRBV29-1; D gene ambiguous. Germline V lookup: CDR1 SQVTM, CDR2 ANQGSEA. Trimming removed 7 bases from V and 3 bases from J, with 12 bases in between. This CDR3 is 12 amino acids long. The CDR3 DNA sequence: TGCAGCGCACCAGGACCTTACACTGAAGCTTTCTTT. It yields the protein CSAPGPYTEAFF. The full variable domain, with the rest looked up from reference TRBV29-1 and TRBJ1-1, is SAVISQKPSRDICQRGTSLTIQCQVDSQVTMMFWYRQQPGQSLTLIATANQGSEATYESGFVIDKFPISRPNLTFSTLTVSNMSPEDSSIYLCSAPGPYTEAFFGQGTRLTVV.

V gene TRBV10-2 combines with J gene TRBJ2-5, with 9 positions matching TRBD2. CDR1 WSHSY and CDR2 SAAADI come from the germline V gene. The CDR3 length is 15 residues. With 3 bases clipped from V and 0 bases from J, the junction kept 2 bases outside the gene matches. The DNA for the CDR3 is TGCGCCAGCAGTGACAGCGGGGGGCACCAAGAGACCCAGTACTTC. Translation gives CASSDSGGHQETQYF.

The CDR3 DNA reads as TGTGCCAGCAGTTTACTAGCGGGAGGGACCCAGGAGCAGTTCTTC. It is translated as CASSLLAGGTQEQFF. V gene TRBV28 combines with J gene TRBJ2-1; 12 nucleotides match TRBD2. The ends lost 2 bases at V and 10 bases at J; junction bases unmatched: 6. The CDR3 is made up of 15 amino acids. Germline lookup yields CDR1 MDHEN and CDR2 SYDVKM.

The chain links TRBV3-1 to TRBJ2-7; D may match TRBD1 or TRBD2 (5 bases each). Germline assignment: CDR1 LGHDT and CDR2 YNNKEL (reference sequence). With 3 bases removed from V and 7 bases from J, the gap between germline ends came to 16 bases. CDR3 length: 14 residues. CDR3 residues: CASSHRDQRREQYF. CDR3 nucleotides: TGTGCCAGCAGCCACCGGGACCAAAGGAGGGAGCAGTACTTC.

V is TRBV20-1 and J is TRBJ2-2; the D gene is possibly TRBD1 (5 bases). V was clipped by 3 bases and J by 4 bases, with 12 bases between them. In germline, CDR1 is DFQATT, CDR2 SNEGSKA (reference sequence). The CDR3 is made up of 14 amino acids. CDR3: CSASYRGSTGELFF. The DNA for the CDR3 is TGCAGTGCTAGCTATAGGGGTTCCACCGGGGAGCTGTTTTTT.

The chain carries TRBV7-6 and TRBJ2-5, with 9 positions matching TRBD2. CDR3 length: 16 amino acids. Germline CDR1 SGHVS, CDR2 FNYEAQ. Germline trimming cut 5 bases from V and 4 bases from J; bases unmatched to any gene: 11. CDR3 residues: CASSPRGSGGGETQYF. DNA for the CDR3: TGTGCCAGCAGCCCCCGGGGTAGCGGGGGCGGAGAGACCCAGTACTTC.

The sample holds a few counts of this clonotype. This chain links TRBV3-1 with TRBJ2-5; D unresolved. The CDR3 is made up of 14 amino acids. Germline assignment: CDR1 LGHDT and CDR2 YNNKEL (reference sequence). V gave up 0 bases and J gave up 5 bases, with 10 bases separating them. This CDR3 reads CASSQDLELETQYF. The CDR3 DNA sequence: TGTGCCAGCAGCCAAGATTTGGAGTTGGAGACCCAGTACTTC.

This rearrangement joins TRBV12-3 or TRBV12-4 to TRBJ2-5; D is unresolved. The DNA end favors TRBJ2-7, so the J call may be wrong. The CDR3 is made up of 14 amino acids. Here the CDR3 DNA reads TGTGCCAGCAGTTTCTCGGGTTTCACCTACGAGCAGTACTTC. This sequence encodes CASSFSGFTYEQYF.

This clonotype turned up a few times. The DNA of the CDR3 is TGCAGCGTTGGTGGACGAGCAGGGGATGGCTACACCTTC. This sequence encodes CSVGGRAGDGYTF. J is TRBJ1-2 and V is TRBV29-1; a possible D gene is TRBD1 (6 bases). Trimming shortened V by 4 bases and J by 6 bases, and 15 bases separated the two germline ends. This CDR3 is built from 13 residues. CDR1 is SQVTM and CDR2 is ANQGSEA in the germline V gene.

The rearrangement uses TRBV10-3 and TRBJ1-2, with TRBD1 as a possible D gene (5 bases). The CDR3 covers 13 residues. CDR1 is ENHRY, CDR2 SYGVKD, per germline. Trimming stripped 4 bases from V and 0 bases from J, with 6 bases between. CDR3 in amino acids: CAISGQTNYGYTF. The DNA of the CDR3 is TGTGCCATCAGTGGACAGACTAACTATGGCTACACCTTC.

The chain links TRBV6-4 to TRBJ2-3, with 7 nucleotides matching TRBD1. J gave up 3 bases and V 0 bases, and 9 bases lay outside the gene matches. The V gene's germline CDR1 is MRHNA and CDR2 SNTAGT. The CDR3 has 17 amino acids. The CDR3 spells CASSDSRGGGRTDTQYF. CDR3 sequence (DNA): TGTGCCAGCAGTGACTCGAGAGGGGGCGGTAGGACAGATACGCAGTATTTT.

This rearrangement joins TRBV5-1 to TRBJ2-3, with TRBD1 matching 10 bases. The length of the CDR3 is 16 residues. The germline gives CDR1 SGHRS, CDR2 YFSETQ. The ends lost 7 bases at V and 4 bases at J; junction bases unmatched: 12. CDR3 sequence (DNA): TGCGCCAGCGAAGTCCGGGGGACAGGGGTCGCAGATACGCAGTATTTT. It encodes CASEVRGTGVADTQYF. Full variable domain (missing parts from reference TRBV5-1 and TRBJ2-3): KAGVTQTPRYLIKTRGQQVTLSCSPISGHRSVSWYQQTPGQGLQFLFEYFSETQRNKGNFPGRFSGRQFSNSRSEMNVSTLELGDSALYLCASEVRGTGVADTQYFGPGTRLTVL.

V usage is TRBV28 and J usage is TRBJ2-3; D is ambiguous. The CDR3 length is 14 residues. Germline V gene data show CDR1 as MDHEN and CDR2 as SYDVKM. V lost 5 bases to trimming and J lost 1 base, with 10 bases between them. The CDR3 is CASSHQYRTDTQYF. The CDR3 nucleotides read TGTGCCAGCAGTCACCAGTATCGCACAGATACGCAGTATTTT.